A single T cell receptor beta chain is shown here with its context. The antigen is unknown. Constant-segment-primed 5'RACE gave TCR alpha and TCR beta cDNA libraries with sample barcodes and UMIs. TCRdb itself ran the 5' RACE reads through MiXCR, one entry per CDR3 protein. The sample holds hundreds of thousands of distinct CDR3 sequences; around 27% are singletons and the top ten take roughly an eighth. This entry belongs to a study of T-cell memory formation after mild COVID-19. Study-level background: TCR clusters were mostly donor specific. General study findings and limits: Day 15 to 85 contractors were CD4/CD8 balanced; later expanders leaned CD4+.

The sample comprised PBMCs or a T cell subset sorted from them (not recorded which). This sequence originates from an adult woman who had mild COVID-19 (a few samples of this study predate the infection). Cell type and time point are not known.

In nucleotides, the CDR3 is TGCGCCAGCAGTCAATCCTGGACCCCAGATACGCAGTATTTT. Its protein is CASSQSWTPDTQYF. The chain recombines TRBV23-1 with TRBJ2-3; D is undetermined. TRBV23-1 is sorted into the ORF group, with uncertain function. Trimming left V 0 bases short and J 4 bases short, with 8 bases between. This CDR3 has 14 residues.